The present T cell receptor (beta chain) was sequenced within a study of radiotherapy plus CTLA-4 blockade in lung cancer. Data came from immunoSEQ multiplex PCR; TCRdb stores just in-frame clones and leaves some out. The table records 85,000 to 90,000 clones, approximately 86% of them present only once. Remarks on this clone: Its target is unknown.

Regarding the study as a whole: Blood-borne expansion of tumor-derived TCR clones followed radiotherapy plus ipilimumab.

The sequence came from a human donor with non-small cell lung cancer that progressed on radiotherapy plus ipilimumab. The specimen was peripheral blood, collected from a patient treated with radiotherapy plus ipilimumab.

The CDR3 loop is CASTLGGRTGELFF. CDR3 nucleotide sequence: TGTGCCAGTACCCTCGGGGGCAGAACCGGGGAGCTGTTTTTT. The V call is TRBV19, the J call TRBJ2-2; D tentatively fits TRBD1 or TRBD2 (6 bases each). The CDR3 runs 14 residues. Trimming removed 7 bases at V and 5 bases at J, with 14 bases between. Germline V gene sequence: CDR1 LNHDA, CDR2 SQIVND (reference sequence).